These 32 T cell receptor beta chains were sequenced from one sample in a study of tumor and adjacent non-tumor tissue in lung cancer (dated by TCRdb to the late 2010s). The library relied on multiplex PCR. Reads for this sample came from an Illumina HiSeq 2500. Following protocols modified from ARM-PCR, the researchers constructed TCRbeta libraries through three rounds of nested PCR with primers (Table S4). TCRdb reprocessed the public reads (quality trimming at Q25 with fastp, clone calling with MiXCR) and kept in-frame beta chains. A single entry per CDR3 protein holds the most common genes and DNA from its merged rows. In all, the sample holds around 86,000 distinct CDR3 sequences, and approximately 77% of those were seen once. About 9.5% of the sample is taken by the ten largest. Bulk unsorted tissue served as the source for RNA extraction, and RNA quality was assessed using a NanoDrop ND-1000 and an Agilent 2100.

Sequencing input: lung tumor tissue. The receptor set was obtained from a woman aged 40 to 55 with non-small cell lung cancer.

Comment on this clonotype: A clone one base away is much larger, so this may be a read error. The chain recombines TRBV5-4 with TRBJ2-4, with D perhaps given as TRBD1 or TRBD2 (5 bases each). CDR3 length: 14 residues. From germline, CDR1 is SGHNT and CDR2 YYREEE (reference sequence). The CDR3 nucleotides read TGTGCCAGCAGCCAGAGGGGTGGTTCGAACATTCGGTACTTC. Translated, it gives CASSQRGGSNIRYF.

The chain employs TRBV28 and TRBJ2-6; D not resolved. Germline V gene sequence: CDR1 MDHEN, CDR2 SYDVKM. The CDR3 is 16 residues long. Trimming stripped 8 bases from V and 0 bases from J, with 14 bases between. CDR3 sequence reads: CASGSSEISGANVLTF. CDR3 DNA: TGTGCCAGCGGCTCGTCAGAAATCTCTGGGGCCAACGTCCTGACTTTC.

This chain uses TRBV6-1 with TRBJ2-3, with unresolved D. CDR3 length: 13 residues. The V and J ends lost 7 bases and 8 bases respectively, with 16 bases between them. The germline V gene has CDR1 MNHNS and CDR2 SASEGT. The CDR3 loop reads CASNGPPLVTQYF. The CDR3 DNA sequence: TGTGCCAGCAATGGACCCCCTCTGGTTACGCAGTATTTT.

Note on this clonotype: One end of the junction fails to match germline, which may point to a read error. The V gene is TRBV29-1, the J gene TRBJ1-1; D unclear. Germline V CDR1 and CDR2: SQVTM, ANQGSEA. The length of the CDR3 is 12 residues. The CDR3 loop reads CSGRKGRTEVFF. In DNA form, the CDR3 reads TGCAGCGGCAGGAAAGGTCGAACTGAAGTTTTCTTT.

CDR3 sequence: CASNLGSAGPETQYF. CDR3 DNA sequence: TGCGCCAGCAACCTTGGGTCCGCAGGACCAGAGACCCAGTACTTC. The rearrangement uses TRBV4-1 and TRBJ2-5; no reliable D call. CDR3 length: 15 amino acids. In germline, CDR1 is MGHRA, CDR2 YSYEKL. V gave up 7 bases and J gave up 4 bases, with 19 bases separating them.

Notes on this clonotype: The CDR3 does not end in the conserved phenylalanine or tryptophan, so this is likely a read error. The V call is TRBV20-1, the J call TRBJ2-3; 15 positions agree with TRBD2. This CDR3 has 15 residues. Germline CDR1 is DFQATT and CDR2 is SNEGSKA (reference sequence). Trimming cost V 5 bases and J 7 bases; bases outside gene matches: 7. CDR3 nucleotide sequence: TGCAGTGCTCCTGGACTAGCGGGGGGGCCAAATACGCAGTATTTA. Its translation: CSAPGLAGGPNTQYL.

As regards this clonotype: The CDR3 end shows no conserved phenylalanine or tryptophan, and so a read error is likely. The genes are TRBV28 and TRBJ1-6; D possibly corresponds to TRBD1 (6 bases). Germline CDR1 MDHEN, CDR2 SYDVKM. The CDR3 loop spans 16 amino acids. This CDR3 is CVSSQTRGPYNSPLHI. The CDR3 bases are TGTGTCAGCAGCCAAACCAGGGGACCCTATAATTCACCCCTCCACATT.

On this clonotype itself: One end of the junction does not line up with germline, which may come from a read error. V usage is TRBV12-3 or TRBV12-4 and J usage is TRBJ1-5; unclear D gene. The CDR3 extends over 14 amino acids. The CDR3 DNA is TGTGCCGGCAGTTTACTAGGCCTCAATCAGCCCCGGCATTTT. Protein: CAGSLLGLNQPRHF.

The chain combines TRBV29-1 with TRBJ2-5, with D perhaps matching TRBD2 (6 bases). Germline-derived CDR1 and CDR2 are SQVTM and ANQGSEA. The CDR3 extends over 15 amino acids. V was cut by 4 bases and J by 4 bases, with 19 bases left in between. CDR3 in DNA: TGCAGCGTTGTTGGCGGGGCGATGGCCGGAGAGACCCAGTACTTC. Amino acid sequence: CSVVGGAMAGETQYF.

Details on this clonotype: The conserved phenylalanine or tryptophan normally closing the CDR3 is absent here, so this likely arose from a read error. The rearrangement links TRBV6-2 or TRBV6-3 to TRBJ2-1; D may be TRBD1 (5 bases). CDR1 is MNHEY, CDR2 SVGEGT, per germline. The V gene lost 8 bases and the J gene lost 12 bases, with 14 bases spanning the gap. The CDR3 totals 11 residues. CDR3 nucleotide sequence: TGTGCCAGCGGGAAGCAGGGTTGGCAGTTCCTC. Translating it yields CASGKQGWQFL.

Concerning this clonotype itself: A much larger clone is a single base away; this may be a read error. V gene TRBV20-1 combines with J gene TRBJ2-3, with a possible D match to TRBD2 (6 bases). With 5 bases removed from V and 11 bases from J, the gap between germline ends came to 29 bases. This CDR3 comprises 16 residues. Germline-derived CDR1 and CDR2 are DFQATT and SNEGSKA (reference sequence). The CDR3 loop is CSAVRDSRALLPVQYF. The CDR3 region has the DNA TGCAGTGCTGTGAGGGACTCTAGAGCACTCCTCCCGGTGCAGTATTTT.

The table lists this clonotype with many counts. V usage is TRBV30 and J usage is TRBJ2-7; no firm D call. In germline, CDR1 is GTSNPN, CDR2 SVGIG (reference sequence). This CDR3 has 12 residues. V shed 2 bases and J shed 1 base, with 6 bases lying between them. Written as DNA, the CDR3 is TGTGCCTGGAGTACGGGTTCCTACGAGCAGTACTTC. Its translation: CAWSTGSYEQYF.

The V gene is TRBV29-1, the J gene TRBJ2-1, with D tentatively TRBD1 (5 bases). The CDR3 has 17 residues. From germline, CDR1 is SQVTM and CDR2 ANQGSEA. V shed 4 bases and J shed 7 bases, with 26 bases lying between them. The CDR3, as DNA: TGCAGCGTTGGACCAACCCCCCGTCAGGGATGTAGAAATGAGCAGTTCTTC. Its protein is CSVGPTPRQGCRNEQFF.

The count of this clonotype is one. The V and J genes are TRBV10-3 and TRBJ2-7; a weak D match, TRBD2 (5 bases). Trimming pared 8 bases from V and 6 bases from J, leaving 17 bases between. The germline V gene has CDR1 ENHRY and CDR2 SYGVKD. CDR3 length equals 13 residues. The chain's CDR3 is CAIGTAGGGEQYF. In DNA form, the CDR3 reads TGTGCCATCGGTACAGCTGGAGGAGGCGAGCAGTACTTC.

Many counts were recorded for this clonotype. This chain joins TRBV5-4 and TRBJ2-7; the D is unclear. Germline V gene lookup returns CDR1 SGHNT and CDR2 YYREEE (reference sequence). Trimming removed 0 bases at V and 6 bases at J, with 7 bases between. The CDR3 covers 12 residues. The CDR3 spells CASSLDGGEQYF. DNA for the CDR3: TGTGCCAGCAGCTTGGACGGCGGCGAGCAGTACTTC.

About this clonotype: Because the CDR3 is missing its conserved closing phenylalanine or tryptophan, this is likely a read error. The DNA for the CDR3 is TGCGCCAGCACCCAAGATCGGGATGGGGCCGAGACCCAGTACTCC. Translating gives CASTQDRDGAETQYS. The V call is TRBV4-1, the J call TRBJ2-5; D may correspond to TRBD1 or TRBD2 (5 bases each). The CDR3 has 15 amino acids. The germline gives CDR1 MGHRA, CDR2 YSYEKL.

The sample holds a few counts of this clonotype. This rearrangement joins TRBV5-1 to TRBJ2-2, with no clear D. The germline V and J ends were trimmed by 5 bases and 1 base, with 9 bases remaining between them. CDR3 size: 14 residues. Germline V gives CDR1 SGHRS, CDR2 YFSETQ. CDR3 loop: CASSMWGNTGELFF. The CDR3 DNA sequence: TGCGCCAGCAGTATGTGGGGGAACACCGGGGAGCTGTTTTTT.

This clonotype came up a few times. This chain uses TRBV9 with TRBJ2-1; 7 nucleotides agree with TRBD1. V lost 4 bases, J lost 0 bases, and 4 bases stayed unmatched. The V gene's germline CDR1 is SGDLS and CDR2 YYNGEE. The CDR3 is made up of 15 amino acids. CDR3 DNA sequence: TGTGCCAGCAGCCGGGACAGTAGCTCCTACAATGAGCAGTTCTTC. It encodes CASSRDSSSYNEQFF.

In the case of this clonotype: A much bigger clone sits one base away, suggesting this may be a read error. V usage is TRBV7-9 and J usage is TRBJ1-6; the D is unclear. CDR3 length: 14 amino acids. Trimming shortened V by 4 bases and J by 6 bases, and 10 bases separated the two germline ends. The germline V gene has CDR1 SEHNR and CDR2 FQNEAQ (reference sequence). The CDR3 coding sequence is TGTGCCAGCAGCTCCGGCAGTACTAATTCACCCCTCCACTTT. Protein product: CASSSGSTNSPLHF. The full variable domain, completed using reference TRBV7-9 and TRBJ1-6, is DTGVSQNPRHKITKRGQNVTFRCDPISEHNRLYWYRQTLGQGPEFLTYFQNEAQLEKSRLLSDRFSAERPKGSFSTLEIQRTEQGDSAMYLCASSSGSTNSPLHFGNGTRLTVT.

This clonotype appeared many times. The chain is built from TRBV5-1 and TRBJ1-1; no definite D call. CDR3 length: 13 residues. Germline V gene lookup returns CDR1 SGHRS and CDR2 YFSETQ. The germline V and J ends were trimmed by 0 bases and 6 bases, with 9 bases remaining between them. The CDR3 DNA sequence: TGCGCCAGCAGCTTGGAGGGCCCTGCTGAAGCTTTCTTT. It codes for CASSLEGPAEAFF.

This chain uses TRBV11-2 with TRBJ2-1; 8 nucleotides agree with TRBD1. Per the germline V gene, CDR1 is SGHAT and CDR2 is FQNNGV. This CDR3 has 17 residues. V lost 10 bases to trimming and J lost 2 bases; unmatched junction nucleotides: 16. Here the CDR3 reads CANSLSTGVIPYNEQFF. The DNA of the CDR3 is TGTGCCAATAGCTTATCGACAGGGGTAATCCCCTACAATGAGCAGTTCTTC.

Comment on this clonotype: This may be a read error, as it is one base from a much larger clone. The V call is TRBV20-1, the J call TRBJ2-7, with D possibly matching TRBD1 (6 bases). The CDR3 runs 14 residues. The V gene's germline CDR1 is DFQATT and CDR2 SNEGSKA (reference sequence). The CDR3 DNA reads TGCATTGCTTGGGACACTTCAAGCTCCTACGAGCAGTACTTC. Amino acids: CIAWDTSSSYEQYF.

In the case of this clonotype: This may stem from a read error, because a much larger clone lies one nucleotide away. The rearrangement joins TRBV20-1 to TRBJ2-1, with TRBD2 matching 11 bases. J lost 8 bases, V lost 3 bases, and 6 bases had no gene match. Germline CDR1 and CDR2: DFQATT and SNEGSKA (reference sequence). This CDR3 region has 14 residues. The DNA for the CDR3 is TGCAGTGCTAGTGGGACTAGCGGATACGATGAGCAGTTCTTC. Translating gives CSASGTSGYDEQFF.

The table lists this clonotype with a count of one. At one boundary the junction diverges from the germline segment, which might be a read error. This chain connects TRBV6-5 to TRBJ1-5; TRBD1 is a possible D gene (6 bases). The CDR3 has 16 amino acids. From germline, CDR1 is MNHEY and CDR2 SVGAGI. The CDR3, as DNA: TGTGTCAGCAGTTACTCGTGGTCAGGGGCCCATCAACCCCAGCATTTT. Encoded protein: CVSSYSWSGAHQPQHF.

Points on this clonotype: One junction end disagrees with the germline gene, perhaps due to a read error. The J gene is TRBJ2-1, the V gene TRBV11-2; D is uncertain. Germline loops: CDR1 SGHAT, CDR2 FQNNGV. CDR3 length equals 16 residues. Here the CDR3 DNA reads TGTGCCAGCAGCAAGACACTAACTACACTGTACAATGAGCAGCTCTTC. Translating gives CASSKTLTTLYNEQLF.

On this clonotype itself: The CDR3 does not end in the conserved phenylalanine or tryptophan, so this is likely a read error. This rearrangement joins TRBV12-3 or TRBV12-4 to TRBJ2-4, with 9 bases aligning to TRBD1. The CDR3 extends over 13 amino acids. With 5 bases clipped from V and 11 bases from J, the junction kept 7 bases outside the gene matches. CDR3 residues: CASSKGQGRVQYI. Written as DNA, the CDR3 is TGTGCCAGCAGTAAGGGACAGGGAAGGGTTCAGTACATC.

By share, this clonotype counts as large. The rearrangement joins TRBV11-2 to TRBJ2-1; 7 bases fit TRBD2. The V gene's germline CDR1 is SGHAT and CDR2 FQNNGV. CDR3 length: 15 residues. With 4 bases clipped from V and 0 bases from J, the junction kept 3 bases outside the gene matches. The CDR3 here is CASSSQRGSYNEQFF. The CDR3 nucleotides are TGTGCCAGCAGCTCACAGCGGGGCTCCTACAATGAGCAGTTCTTC. Based on the CDR3 plus reference TRBV11-2 and TRBJ2-1, the full variable domain is EAGVAQSPRYKIIEKRQSVAFWCNPISGHATLYWYQQILGQGPKLLIQFQNNGVVDDSQLPKDRFSAERLKGVDSTLKIQPAKLEDSAVYLCASSSQRGSYNEQFFGPGTRLTVL.

With respect to this clonotype: Without the conserved terminal phenylalanine or tryptophan, this CDR3 likely stems from a read error. CDR3 region: CASKRQGDYGYTI. The DNA of the CDR3 is TGTGCCAGCAAACGACAGGGGGACTATGGTTACACCATC. This chain uses TRBV12-3 or TRBV12-4 with TRBJ1-2; 9 bases fit TRBD1. The length of the CDR3 is 13 residues.

On this clonotype: The junction departs from germline at one end; a sequencing error may be responsible. The chain recombines TRBV11-2 with TRBJ1-1; 8 nucleotides match TRBD1. In germline, CDR1 is SGHAT, CDR2 FQNNGV. This CDR3 has 14 residues. In DNA form, the CDR3 reads TGTGTCAGCAGCCCCGACAGGGGAGACACTGAAGCCTTCTTT. Amino acid sequence: CVSSPDRGDTEAFF. Based on the CDR3 plus reference TRBV11-2 and TRBJ1-1, the full variable domain is EAGVAQSPRYKIIEKRQSVAFWCNPISGHATLYWYQQILGQGPKLLIQFQNNGVVDDSQLPKDRFSAERLKGVDSTLKIQPAKLEDSAVYLCVSSPDRGDTEAFFGQGTRLTVV.

This clonotype appeared a few times. Being one base from a much bigger clone, this may be a read error. J is TRBJ2-2 and V is TRBV20-1, with TRBD2 matching 12 bases. Germline assignment: CDR1 DFQATT and CDR2 SNEGSKA (reference sequence). V shed 5 bases and J 8 bases; nucleotides not matched to a gene: 12. CDR3 length: 16 amino acids. The CDR3 region is CSAVSVLAGGLGELFF. The CDR3 DNA reads TGCAGTGCTGTTTCGGTCCTAGCGGGAGGGTTAGGGGAGCTGTTTTTT.

The V and J genes are TRBV11-2 and TRBJ1-6; the D is unclear. CDR3 length equals 15 residues. The ends were cut back, 1 base at V and 16 bases at J, with 20 bases in the middle. The germline CDR1 and CDR2 sequences are SGHAT and FQNNGV. The CDR3 DNA reads as TGTGCCAGCAGCTTAGCCTCGGGGAGTAATTCACATCTCCACTTT. Protein sequence: CASSLASGSNSHLHF. Together with reference TRBV11-2 and TRBJ1-6, the CDR3 gives the full variable domain: EAGVAQSPRYKIIEKRQSVAFWCNPISGHATLYWYQQILGQGPKLLIQFQNNGVVDDSQLPKDRFSAERLKGVDSTLKIQPAKLEDSAVYLCASSLASGSNSHLHFGNGTRLTVT.

This clonotype has at least ten counts. The chain couples TRBV6-6 to TRBJ1-5; D possibly corresponds to TRBD1 (5 bases). Germline CDR1 MNHNY, CDR2 SVGAGI (reference sequence). V was shortened by 7 bases and J by 0 bases, with 19 bases between the two germline ends. CDR3 length: 17 residues. CDR3 nucleotides: TGTGCCAGCACCCTATTCGGGGGACCCAATAGCAATCAGCCCCAGCATTTT. Amino acids: CASTLFGGPNSNQPQHF.